Below, 18 T cell receptor beta chains from the same sample are listed, as sequenced in a study of prognosis after radiotherapy for stage I lung cancer. Researchers used two-round multiplex PCR to amplify TCR beta CDR3 starting from genomic DNA. The use of primers specific to each TRBV and TRBJ gene characterized first-round PCR. TCRdb re-called the multiplex PCR reads through MiXCR, storing one row per CDR3 protein. The sample holds approximately 41,000 distinct CDR3 sequences, around 22% seen once. The material was PBMCs, obtained before or after stereotactic body radiation therapy (not recorded which). These TCRs come from a donor aged 50 or older with non-small cell lung cancer.

In its sample, this clonotype was seen many times. The V and J genes are TRBV18 and TRBJ1-1; TRBD1 might be the D (6 bases). Trimming stripped 0 bases from V and 1 base from J, with 12 bases between. CDR1 KGHSH and CDR2 LQKENI come from the germline V gene. The CDR3 extends over 16 amino acids. In DNA form, the CDR3 reads TGTGCCAGCTCACCACCGAGTCAGGGGTCGAACACTGAAGCTTTCTTT. Its translation: CASSPPSQGSNTEAFF.

In this sample, this clonotype turned up many times. The chain links TRBV12-3 or TRBV12-4 to TRBJ2-1; D call uncertain. The CDR3 totals 12 residues. Trimming stripped 3 bases from V and 3 bases from J, with 3 bases between. The CDR3 protein is CASSLIYNEQFF. CDR3 nucleotides: TGTGCCAGCAGTTTGATCTACAATGAGCAGTTCTTC.

The J gene is TRBJ1-5, the V gene TRBV6-1, with D unclear. This CDR3 region has 15 residues. The germline V gene has CDR1 MNHNS and CDR2 SASEGT. V was trimmed by 1 base and J by 6 bases, leaving 13 bases between them. For the CDR3, the DNA is TGTGCCAGCAGTGAAGGGCCTCTAGGGAGTCAGCCCCAGCATTTT. Encoded protein: CASSEGPLGSQPQHF.

This clonotype was detected many times. The chain employs TRBV19 and TRBJ1-2; maybe TRBD1 (5 bases). The CDR3 has 13 amino acids. V shed 7 bases and J shed 2 bases, with 11 bases lying between them. The germline gives CDR1 LNHDA, CDR2 SQIVND (reference sequence). DNA of the CDR3: TGTGCCAGTACCCTACAGGAGAACTATGGCTACACCTTC. It encodes CASTLQENYGYTF.

Comments on this clonotype: A much larger clone is a single base away; this may be a read error. This chain uses TRBV29-1 with TRBJ2-3; D may be TRBD1 (7 bases). V dropped 1 base and J dropped 6 bases, with 14 bases sitting between them. The CDR3 has 14 amino acids. Germline CDR1 SQVTM, CDR2 ANQGSEA. CDR3 DNA sequence: TGCAGCGTTGAAGTATCAGGGGGGTGCGATACGCAGTATTTT. Translated, it gives CSVEVSGGCDTQYF.

The gene calls are TRBV29-1 and TRBJ2-5; 10 bases fit TRBD2. V dropped 6 bases and J dropped 5; count of bases not matched to a gene: 15. The CDR3 sequence is 16 residues long. Per germline, CDR1 SQVTM and CDR2 ANQGSEA. The CDR3 coding sequence is TGCAGCGTGCTGAAGTGGCTAGCGGGAGTAAGTGAGACCCAGTACTTC. Its translation: CSVLKWLAGVSETQYF.

This clonotype was counted many times. The V gene is TRBV3-1, the J gene TRBJ2-5; no reliable D call. This CDR3 contains 15 residues. V was clipped by 0 bases and J by 1 base, with 9 bases between them. CDR1 and CDR2 (germline): LGHDT, YNNKEL (reference sequence). The CDR3 sequence is CASSQDPGIQETQYF. The DNA of the CDR3 is TGTGCCAGCAGCCAAGACCCCGGAATCCAAGAGACCCAGTACTTC.

Many counts were recorded for this clonotype. The chain joins TRBV20-1 to TRBJ2-4, with TRBD1 matching over 10 bases. The germline gives CDR1 DFQATT, CDR2 SNEGSKA (reference sequence). After removal of 3 bases from V and 4 bases from J, the junction contained 3 bases not matched to a gene. The length of the CDR3 is 14 residues. In DNA, the CDR3 is TGCAGTGCTAGCAGGGGACAGGGGAAAAACATTCAGTACTTC. Its protein product is CSASRGQGKNIQYF.

This clonotype was recorded many times. The rearrangement uses TRBV5-1 and TRBJ2-7, with 9 bases lining up with TRBD2. CDR3 length: 15 residues. From germline, CDR1 is SGHRS and CDR2 YFSETQ. Trimming at V came to 2 bases and at J to 6 bases, leaving 9 bases not matched to a gene. CDR3 residues: CASSFTGTSIPEQYF. CDR3 bases: TGCGCCAGCAGCTTTACCGGGACTAGCATTCCCGAGCAGTACTTC.

This clonotype was counted at least ten times. V gene TRBV5-1 combines with J gene TRBJ2-7; D uncertain. Trimming removed 3 bases from V and 7 bases from J, with 11 bases in between. The germline CDR1 and CDR2 sequences are SGHRS and YFSETQ. This CDR3 has 12 residues. CDR3 protein: CASSSGAGEQYF. The CDR3 DNA follows: TGCGCCAGCAGCTCTGGAGCTGGTGAGCAGTACTTC.

This clonotype was detected ten times or more. The chain is built from TRBV30 and TRBJ1-5; a weak D match, TRBD1 (6 bases). Germline V gene lookup returns CDR1 GTSNPN and CDR2 SVGIG (reference sequence). This CDR3 spans 12 amino acids. Trimming took 5 bases from V and 7 from J, leaving 12 bases between them. The CDR3 loop is CAWANRAQPQHF. DNA for the CDR3: TGTGCCTGGGCCAACAGGGCCCAGCCCCAGCATTTT.

Many counts were recorded for this clonotype. V usage is TRBV7-3 and J usage is TRBJ2-7, with 11 bases fitting TRBD2. Unmatched junction bases numbered 5, after V lost 2 bases and J lost 5 bases. Germline-derived CDR1 and CDR2 are SGHTA and FQGTGA. This CDR3 spans 15 amino acids. The CDR3 region is CASSLDSGGADEQYF. For the CDR3, the DNA is TGTGCCAGCAGCTTAGATAGCGGGGGGGCCGACGAGCAGTACTTC.

This clonotype has a count of ten or more. The chain recombines TRBV2 with TRBJ2-1, with 7 bases matching TRBD2. CDR3 size: 15 residues. The V gene end was trimmed by 3 bases and the J gene end by 4 bases; junction bases not matched to a gene: 6. Germline lookup yields CDR1 SNHLY and CDR2 FYNNEI. CDR3 in DNA: TGTGCCAGCAGTGATAGGACTAGGTCATACAATGAGCAGTTCTTC. Protein product: CASSDRTRSYNEQFF.

This clonotype occurred many times. CDR3 DNA: TGTGCCATCAGTGAGTCGGGCAGGTCCCATCAGCCCCAGCATTTT. Protein: CAISESGRSHQPQHF. The chain employs TRBV10-3 and TRBJ1-5; D unclear. Trimming removed 0 bases at V and 5 bases at J, with 11 bases between. CDR3 length: 15 amino acids. Germline V gives CDR1 ENHRY, CDR2 SYGVKD.

Comment on this clonotype: This may arise from a read error, as a much more abundant clone is one base away. The V call is TRBV5-4, the J call TRBJ1-4, with 9 bases fitting TRBD1. CDR1 and CDR2 (germline): SGHNT, YYREEE (reference sequence). This CDR3 has 14 residues. CDR3: CAGSSDRGFGKLFF. The CDR3, as DNA: TGTGCCGGCAGTTCGGACAGGGGATTCGGGAAACTGTTTTTT.

This clonotype came up a few times. This may be a read error: a much more frequent sequence differs by one nucleotide. The chain joins TRBV6-9 to TRBJ1-2; D not certain. In germline, CDR1 is MNHGY, CDR2 SVAAGI. The CDR3 loop spans 15 amino acids. CDR3 DNA: TGTGCCAGCGGTTACAGTCTCGGGAGATCCTATGGCTACACCTTC. Translation: CASGYSLGRSYGYTF.

This clonotype was picked up many times. The chain uses TRBV20-1 and TRBJ1-1; D may be TRBD1 (6 bases). Germline V CDR1 and CDR2: DFQATT, SNEGSKA (reference sequence). CDR3 length equals 11 residues. Trimming cost V 6 bases and J 8 bases, with 13 bases left between them. The chain's CDR3 is CSASRGLEAFF. As DNA, the CDR3 is TGCAGTGCCAGCAGGGGCCTGGAAGCTTTCTTT.

This clonotype showed up many times. This chain connects TRBV15 to TRBJ1-4, with 10 bases lining up with TRBD1. Unmatched junction bases numbered 6, after V lost 3 bases and J lost 8 bases. Per germline, CDR1 LNHNV and CDR2 YYDKDF (reference sequence). The CDR3 runs 15 residues. Here the CDR3 reads CATSRGTGDNEKLFF. As DNA, the CDR3 is TGTGCCACCAGCAGGGGGACAGGGGATAACGAAAAACTGTTTTTT.